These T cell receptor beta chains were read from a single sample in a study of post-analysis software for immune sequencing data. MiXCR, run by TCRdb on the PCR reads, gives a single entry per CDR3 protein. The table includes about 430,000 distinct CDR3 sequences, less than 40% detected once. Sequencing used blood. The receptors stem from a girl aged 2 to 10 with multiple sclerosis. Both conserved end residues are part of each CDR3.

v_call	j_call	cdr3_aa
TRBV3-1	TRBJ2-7	CASSQRPVIGYEQYF
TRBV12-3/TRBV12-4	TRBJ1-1	CANNDGLTEAFF
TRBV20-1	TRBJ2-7	CSAAGQGTYEQYF
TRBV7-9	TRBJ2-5	CASSLARTSGRATYQETQYF
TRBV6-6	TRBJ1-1	CASRPGGSGKKNTEAFF
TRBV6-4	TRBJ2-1	CASSVQGTQSGSGEQFF
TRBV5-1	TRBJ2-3	CASSLGYRGTDTQYF
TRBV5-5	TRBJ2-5	CASSLRGQGETQYF
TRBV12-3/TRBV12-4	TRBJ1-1	CASSLGSRAFF
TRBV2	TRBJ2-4	CASSGQNIQYF
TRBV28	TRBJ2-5	CASSPDMTQYF
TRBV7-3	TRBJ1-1	CASSLRGRGGTTEAFF
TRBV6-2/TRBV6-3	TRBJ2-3	CASSYALAGGEDTQYF
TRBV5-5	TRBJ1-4	CASSPGQGGLEKLFF
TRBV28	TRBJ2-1	CASSFEGSGTPTYNEQFF
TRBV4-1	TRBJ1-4	CASSQAGGTNEKLFF
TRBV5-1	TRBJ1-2	CASSLATGAAYGYTF